This passage covers 18 T cell receptor beta chains from one sample sequenced in a study of T cells in Graves' hyperthyroidism and ophthalmopathy. The TCR beta CDR3 regions underwent amplification using RNA transcripts as the source. HTBI primers were used for first-round RT-PCR of the TCR CDR3. TCRdb passed the multiplex PCR reads through MiXCR, listing each CDR3 protein once. The sample has approximately 300,000 distinct CDR3 sequences; roughly 17% are singletons. Specimen: blood. Receptors were obtained from a man aged 25-45 years with Graves' hyperthyroidism.

This clonotype came up a few times. The V gene is TRBV5-4, the J gene TRBJ2-1; 8 positions match TRBD2. Germline-derived CDR1 and CDR2 are SGHNT and YYREEE (reference sequence). The CDR3 is 18 amino acids. J gave up 0 bases and V 5 bases, and 13 bases lay outside the gene matches. CDR3 sequence reads: CASRDGLAGIISYNEQFF. In DNA, the CDR3 is TGTGCCAGCAGGGACGGCCTAGCGGGCATCATCTCCTACAATGAGCAGTTCTTC.

Comments on this clonotype: A much larger clone lies one base from this, so it may be a read error. The chain couples TRBV6-1 to TRBJ1-2, with TRBD1 as a possible D gene (6 bases). The V gene lost 5 bases and the J gene lost 8 bases, with 24 bases spanning the gap. The CDR3 is 16 amino acids. Germline CDR1 MNHNS, CDR2 SASEGT. Here the CDR3 DNA reads TGTGCCAGCAGTCCCTCCTCGGGCAGGGGAGGAGGGGGCTACACCTTC. Translated: CASSPSSGRGGGGYTF.

Ten or more counts support this clonotype. This chain joins TRBV20-1 and TRBJ2-7; D uncertain. The V gene's germline CDR1 is DFQATT and CDR2 SNEGSKA (reference sequence). The V and J ends lost 5 bases and 3 bases respectively, with 11 bases between them. The CDR3 length is 12 residues. The CDR3 here is CSARLGNYEQYF. For the CDR3, the DNA is TGCAGTGCTCGGCTGGGAAACTACGAGCAGTACTTC.

The J gene is TRBJ2-6, the V gene TRBV20-1, with D tentatively TRBD1 (6 bases). Per the germline V gene, CDR1 is DFQATT and CDR2 is SNEGSKA (reference sequence). CDR3 length: 17 amino acids. The V end lost 0 bases, the J end lost 0 bases, and 12 bases lay between the germline ends. CDR3 protein: CSAREKTGSSGANVLTF. CDR3 nucleotides: TGCAGTGCTAGAGAGAAGACAGGCAGCTCTGGGGCCAACGTCCTGACTTTC.

This clonotype has at least ten counts. The chain joins TRBV7-2 to TRBJ1-5, with a weak D call TRBD1 (5 bases). The CDR3 covers 13 residues. CDR1 is SGHTA, CDR2 FQGNSA, per germline. Trimming pared 1 base from V and 6 bases from J, leaving 7 bases between. CDR3 loop: CASSLGQGQPQHF. Written as DNA, the CDR3 is TGTGCCAGCAGCTTAGGGCAGGGTCAGCCCCAGCATTTT.

There are many counts of this clonotype. The chain uses TRBV2 and TRBJ2-1; TRBD2 agrees at 8 bases. This CDR3 spans 15 amino acids. The germline V gene has CDR1 SNHLY and CDR2 FYNNEI. J lost 0 bases, V lost 10 bases, and 8 bases had no gene match. The CDR3 loop is CATPRGTSSYNEQFF. CDR3 in DNA: TGTGCCACTCCTCGTGGGACTAGCTCCTACAATGAGCAGTTCTTC.

This clonotype has a count of ten or more. The chain has TRBV20-1 and TRBJ1-4; TRBD1 agrees at 11 bases. This CDR3 has 13 residues. Germline CDR1 is DFQATT and CDR2 is SNEGSKA (reference sequence). V lost 5 bases and J lost 10; bases outside the gene matches: 6. CDR3 protein: CSAYLGQGGKLFF. In nucleotides, the CDR3 is TGCAGTGCTTATTTGGGACAGGGGGGAAAACTGTTTTTT.

This chain uses TRBV27 with TRBJ1-4; D unclear. Between the trimmed V and J ends, which lost 0 bases and 4 bases, there was a span of 9 bases. CDR3 length equals 15 residues. Germline CDR1 and CDR2: MNHEY and SMNVEV (reference sequence). CDR3 sequence reads: CASSLSPGINEKLFF. CDR3 DNA: TGTGCCAGCAGTTTATCCCCGGGGATTAATGAAAAACTGTTTTTT.

This clonotype was counted only a few times. V and J are TRBV7-9 and TRBJ2-1; tentatively, D is TRBD2 (6 bases). CDR3 length: 15 amino acids. V shed 1 base and J shed 8 bases, with 15 bases lying between them. From germline, CDR1 is SEHNR and CDR2 FQNEAQ (reference sequence). The CDR3, as DNA: TGTGCCAGCAGCTTAGGCCAAGCGGGCGGGGATGAGCAGTTCTTC. Translating gives CASSLGQAGGDEQFF.

The table lists this clonotype with a count of one. The chain links TRBV7-2 to TRBJ2-7; 9 nucleotides align to TRBD1. The CDR3 loop spans 15 amino acids. Germline CDR1 reads SGHTA; CDR2 reads FQGNSA. V gave up 5 bases and J gave up 3 bases; unmatched junction bases: 8. The CDR3 nucleotides are TGTGCCAGCAGCAGATCCGGGACAGGGTGCTACGAGCAGTACTTC. The encoded protein is CASSRSGTGCYEQYF.

This clonotype was seen at least ten times. The genes are TRBV7-2 and TRBJ2-5, with D maybe TRBD1 (6 bases). The CDR3 consists of 14 residues. Germline V gene sequence: CDR1 SGHTA, CDR2 FQGNSA. V shed 5 bases and J shed 5 bases, with 15 bases lying between them. DNA of the CDR3: TGTGCCAGCAGCGCTACCGGGACAATGGAGACCCAGTACTTC. Its translation is CASSATGTMETQYF.

This clonotype was counted only a few times. The chain is built from TRBV5-6 and TRBJ1-1; 7 bases map to TRBD1. The V gene end was trimmed by 2 bases and the J gene end by 4 bases; junction bases not matched to a gene: 8. The germline V gene has CDR1 SGHDT and CDR2 YYEEEE. CDR3 length: 15 residues. The CDR3 here is CASSFNRQGGTEAFF. Here the CDR3 DNA reads TGTGCCAGCAGCTTCAACAGACAGGGAGGCACTGAAGCTTTCTTT.

As regards this clonotype: Possible read error: a much larger clone is one base away. V usage is TRBV28 and J usage is TRBJ2-1; 11 bases fit TRBD2. The CDR3 has 14 residues. Germline V gives CDR1 MDHEN, CDR2 SYDVKM. V was pared by 10 bases and J by 8 bases, with 10 bases of the junction left unmatched. The chain's CDR3 is CATGATSGKHEQFF. The CDR3 bases are TGTGCCACCGGGGCGACTAGCGGGAAACATGAGCAGTTCTTC.

This clonotype was counted between two and nine times. The rearrangement uses TRBV27 and TRBJ2-3; D remains ambiguous. Germline V gene data show CDR1 as MNHEY and CDR2 as SMNVEV (reference sequence). The germline V and J ends were trimmed by 5 bases and 5 bases, with 11 bases remaining between them. This CDR3 is 13 amino acids long. The CDR3, as DNA: TGTGCCAGCAGTCGTCCTCATATAGATACGCAGTATTTT. Amino acids: CASSRPHIDTQYF.

This clonotype was seen at least ten times. The V and J genes are TRBV6-1 and TRBJ1-5; tentatively, D is TRBD1 (5 bases). The CDR3 covers 14 residues. V was shortened by 3 bases and J by 5 bases, with 11 bases between the two germline ends. Germline V gene lookup returns CDR1 MNHNS and CDR2 SASEGT. DNA for the CDR3: TGTGCCAGCAGTGACGGACAAGTCCATCAGCCCCAGCATTTT. This gives the protein CASSDGQVHQPQHF.

The chain joins TRBV30 to TRBJ2-7; 9 nucleotides match TRBD2. The CDR3 is 12 residues long. The V gene end was trimmed by 3 bases and the J gene end by 7 bases; junction bases not matched to a gene: 4. Germline V gene lookup returns CDR1 GTSNPN and CDR2 SVGIG (reference sequence). In DNA form, the CDR3 reads TGTGCCTGGAGCCGTGCGGGGGGGGAGCAGTACTTC. Amino acids: CAWSRAGGEQYF.

This clonotype occurred many times. This chain uses TRBV7-8 with TRBJ2-5; D possibly matches TRBD1 or TRBD2 (5 bases each). Trimming took off 3 bases at V and 2 bases at J, with 16 bases between the two ends. This CDR3 comprises 16 residues. CDR1 SGHVS and CDR2 FQNEAQ come from the germline V gene. The CDR3 sequence is CASSFGGRDPQETQYF. The CDR3 DNA is TGTGCCAGCAGCTTCGGAGGACGGGACCCTCAAGAGACCCAGTACTTC. The full variable domain, its missing parts supplied by reference TRBV7-8 and TRBJ2-5, is GAGVSQSPRYKVAKRGQDVALRCDPISGHVSLFWYQQALGQGPEFLTYFQNEAQLDKSGLPSDRFFAERPEGSVSTLKIQRTQQEDSAVYLCASSFGGRDPQETQYFGPGTRLLVL.

This clonotype was seen repeatedly, ten times or more. The chain carries TRBV11-3 and TRBJ2-7; maybe TRBD1 (6 bases). The CDR3 has 15 amino acids. Germline V gene sequence: CDR1 SGHNT, CDR2 YENEEA. The germline V and J ends were trimmed by 4 bases and 2 bases, with 15 bases remaining between them. CDR3 nucleotides: TGTGCCAGCAGCTCCCTCAGGGGAAGCGCCTACGAGCAGTACTTC. Its protein product is CASSSLRGSAYEQYF.